The 8 T cell receptor beta chains given below trace back to one sample, sequenced in a study of CD8 T cells in Susac syndrome. A quantity of about 0.5 to 1 ug RNA underwent reverse transcription using random hexamers. TCRdb reprocessed the immunoSEQ multiplex PCR reads via MiXCR and lists one record per CDR3 protein. The sample lists roughly 44,000 distinct CDR3 sequences, 90% to 95% occurring once. The sequenced sample was CD8+ T cells from PBMCs. The receptors stem from a human donor in good health.

The chain couples TRBV9 to TRBJ2-5; 7 nucleotides line up with TRBD1. The CDR3 runs to 16 residues. V shed 0 bases, J shed 2 bases, and the junction held 7 bases outside the gene matches. The germline gives CDR1 SGDLS, CDR2 YYNGEE. This chain's CDR3 is CASSVEGQGVQETQYF. The CDR3 DNA follows: TGTGCCAGCAGCGTAGAGGGGCAGGGGGTACAAGAGACCCAGTACTTC.

This chain connects TRBV3-1 to TRBJ2-7, with no clear D. V lost 4 bases, J lost 1 base, and 11 bases lay in between. The CDR3 extends over 14 amino acids. Germline CDR1 is LGHDT and CDR2 is YNNKEL (reference sequence). The CDR3 bases are TGTGCCAGCAGCCCGGTCTACGGGTCCTACGAGCAGTACTTC. The encoded protein is CASSPVYGSYEQYF.

V gene TRBV27 combines with J gene TRBJ1-1, with a possible D match to TRBD1 (5 bases). CDR3 size: 14 residues. Germline values: CDR1 MNHEY, CDR2 SMNVEV (reference sequence). Between the trimmed V and J ends, which lost 5 bases and 0 bases, there was a span of 10 bases. The CDR3 region has the DNA TGTGCCAGCAGTCCCCAGGGTGTGAACACTGAAGCTTTCTTT. Translating it yields CASSPQGVNTEAFF.

The chain combines TRBV28 with TRBJ1-5, with D uncertain. The CDR3 is made up of 15 amino acids. The germline V and J ends were trimmed by 1 base and 2 bases, with 9 bases remaining between them. Germline V gives CDR1 MDHEN, CDR2 SYDVKM. The CDR3 DNA sequence: TGTGCCAGCAGTTTATTTCTCGAAGGCAATCAGCCCCAGCATTTT. Amino acids: CASSLFLEGNQPQHF.

The rearrangement joins TRBV4-1 to TRBJ2-7, with 10 bases aligning to TRBD2. The CDR3 sequence is 15 residues long. Germline V CDR1 and CDR2: MGHRA, YSYEKL. Trimming at V came to 0 bases and at J to 3 bases, leaving 2 bases not matched to a gene. CDR3 amino acids: CASSQDSGRFYEQYF. The CDR3 region has the DNA TGCGCCAGCAGCCAAGATAGCGGGAGGTTCTACGAGCAGTACTTC.

The chain has TRBV5-4 and TRBJ2-3, with no clear D. Per the germline V gene, CDR1 is SGHNT and CDR2 is YYREEE (reference sequence). The CDR3 runs to 13 residues. The V gene lost 4 bases and the J gene lost 4 bases, with 10 bases spanning the gap. For the CDR3, the DNA is TGTGCCAGCAGCCCAAGGGTTTCAGATACGCAGTATTTT. This translates into CASSPRVSDTQYF.

The chain combines TRBV29-1 with TRBJ2-1; D is undetermined. V was clipped by 5 bases and J by 7 bases, with 9 bases between them. CDR3 length: 11 amino acids. The V gene's germline CDR1 is SQVTM and CDR2 ANQGSEA. The CDR3 DNA sequence: TGCAGCGTTCGTCGTGGAAATGAGCAGTTCTTC. It encodes CSVRRGNEQFF.

This chain joins TRBV14 and TRBJ1-2; D unresolved. This CDR3 has 14 residues. Trimming shortened V by 3 bases and J by 0 bases, and 8 bases separated the two germline ends. CDR1 and CDR2 from the germline V gene are SGHDN and FVKESK. The CDR3 DNA follows: TGTGCCAGCAGCCAGGGCAGCTCTAACTATGGCTACACCTTC. It yields the protein CASSQGSSNYGYTF.